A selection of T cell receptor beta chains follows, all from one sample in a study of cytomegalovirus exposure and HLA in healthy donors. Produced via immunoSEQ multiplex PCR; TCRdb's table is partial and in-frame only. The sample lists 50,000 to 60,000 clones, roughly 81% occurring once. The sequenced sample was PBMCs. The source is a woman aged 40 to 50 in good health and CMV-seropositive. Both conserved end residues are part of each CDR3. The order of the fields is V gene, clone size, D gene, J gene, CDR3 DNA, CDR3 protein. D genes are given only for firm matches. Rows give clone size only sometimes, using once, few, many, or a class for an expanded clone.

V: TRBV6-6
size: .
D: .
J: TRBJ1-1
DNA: TGTGCCAGCAGTTCCAACGGGGGGAACACTGAAGCTTTCTTT
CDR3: CASSSNGGNTEAFF

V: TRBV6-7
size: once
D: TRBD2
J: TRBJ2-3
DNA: TGTGCCCCAGCAGGCACTAGCGGGGGAAGGGGCACAGATACGCAGTATTTT
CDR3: CAPAGTSGGRGTDTQYF

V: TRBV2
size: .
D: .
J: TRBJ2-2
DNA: TGTGCCAGCAGCCAGGGGTATTCCGGGGAGCTGTTTTTT
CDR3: CASSQGYSGELFF

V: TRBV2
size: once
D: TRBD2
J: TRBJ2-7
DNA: TGTGCCAGCAGTGAAGATAGTAGCGGGGTCTACGAGCAGTACTTC
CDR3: CASSEDSSGVYEQYF

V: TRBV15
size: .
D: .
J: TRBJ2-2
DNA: TGTGCCACCAGGCTCAGCGGCGGGGAGCTGTTTTTT
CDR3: CATRLSGGELFF

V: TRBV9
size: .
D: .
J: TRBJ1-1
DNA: TGTGCCAGCAGCGTATCCCCAGGGGTGGGTCCTGAAGCTTTCTTT
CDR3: CASSVSPGVGPEAFF

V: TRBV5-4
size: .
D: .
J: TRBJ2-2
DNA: TGTGCCAGCAGCTTGGCCCAGGTGGGGAACACCGGGGAGCTGTTTTTT
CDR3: CASSLAQVGNTGELFF

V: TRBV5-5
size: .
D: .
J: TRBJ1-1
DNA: TGTGCCAGCAGCCCTCTGGGGGGACTCGGGGACACTGAAGCTTTCTTT
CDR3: CASSPLGGLGDTEAFF

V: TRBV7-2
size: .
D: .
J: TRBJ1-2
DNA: TGTGCCAGCAGCCCCTTCGGCAGGGATGGCTACACCTTC
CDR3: CASSPFGRDGYTF

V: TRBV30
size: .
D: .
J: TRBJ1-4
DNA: TGTGCCTGGAAGGTCTCAAGCGCGCCTAATGAAAAACTGTTTTTT
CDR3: CAWKVSSAPNEKLFF

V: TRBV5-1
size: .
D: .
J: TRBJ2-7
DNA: TGCGCCAGCAGCTTGGAGGGGTTCGGGCAGTACTTC
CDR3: CASSLEGFGQYF

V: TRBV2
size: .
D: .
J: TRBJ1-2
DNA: TGTGCCACTACGACCGGTACGGAGTATGGCTACACCTTC
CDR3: CATTTGTEYGYTF

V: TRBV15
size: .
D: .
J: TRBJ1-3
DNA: TGTGCCACCAGCACAGGGGGAAACACCATATATTTT
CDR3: CATSTGGNTIYF

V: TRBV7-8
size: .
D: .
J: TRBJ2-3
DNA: TGTGCCAGCAGCTCCGAGGGCAGGGGATTGGATACGCAGTATTTT
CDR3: CASSSEGRGLDTQYF

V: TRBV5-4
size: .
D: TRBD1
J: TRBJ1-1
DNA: TGTGCCAGCAGCCCCTGGCAGGGGGCAGGAGGCACTGAAGCTTTCTTT
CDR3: CASSPWQGAGGTEAFF

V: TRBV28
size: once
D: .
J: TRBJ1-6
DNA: TGTGCCAGCAGTGATGGACAGTCCTATAATTCACCCCTCCACTTT
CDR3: CASSDGQSYNSPLHF

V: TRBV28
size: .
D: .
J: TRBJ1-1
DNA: TGTGCCAGCGCCGAGTGGGGGGTGAACACTGAAGCTTTCTTT
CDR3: CASAEWGVNTEAFF

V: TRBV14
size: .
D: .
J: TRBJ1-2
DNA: TGTGCCAGCAGGGTTTCGGGGAACTATGGCTACACCTTC
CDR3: CASRVSGNYGYTF

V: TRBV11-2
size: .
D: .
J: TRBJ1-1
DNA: TGTGCCAGCAGCTCCTTCAGGGACATGAACACTGAAGCTTTCTTT
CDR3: CASSSFRDMNTEAFF

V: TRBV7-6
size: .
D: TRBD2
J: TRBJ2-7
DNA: TGTGCCAGCAGCTTGGGGACAGCGGGGGGTGCAGACGAGCAGTACTTC
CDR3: CASSLGTAGGADEQYF

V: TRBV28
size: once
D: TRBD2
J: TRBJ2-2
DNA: TGTGCCATTAGCGGGGGGATTAACACCGGGGAGCTGTTTTTT
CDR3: CAISGGINTGELFF

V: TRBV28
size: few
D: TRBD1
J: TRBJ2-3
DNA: TGTGCCAGCAGTTACAGGGGAACGGCGCAGTATTTT
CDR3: CASSYRGTAQYF

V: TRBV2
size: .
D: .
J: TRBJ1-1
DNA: TGTGCCAGCAAAACCGGCCCAGGGGCCCTAGTCACTGAAGCTTTCTTT
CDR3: CASKTGPGALVTEAFF

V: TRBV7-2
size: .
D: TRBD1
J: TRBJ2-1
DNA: TGTGCCAGCAGCTTACCCATCAGGGGGGAGCAGTTCTTC
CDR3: CASSLPIRGEQFF

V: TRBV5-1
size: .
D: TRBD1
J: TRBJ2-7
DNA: TGCGCCAGCAGCTTGGAGGGGGCACCCTCCTACGAGCAGTACTTC
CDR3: CASSLEGAPSYEQYF

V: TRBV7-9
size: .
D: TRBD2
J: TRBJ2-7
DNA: TGTGCCAGCAGCTTAGTAGTCGGCTTGGCGGGGGGGCCGTACGAGCAGTACTTC
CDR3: CASSLVVGLAGGPYEQYF

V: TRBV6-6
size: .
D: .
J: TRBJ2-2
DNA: TGTGCCAGCAGTTACCTCGGACAGAACACCGGGGAGCTGTTTTTT
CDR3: CASSYLGQNTGELFF

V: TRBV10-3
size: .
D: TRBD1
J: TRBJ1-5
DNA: TGTGCCACCCACGGGACAGGGGGCGAGGATCAGCCCCAGCATTTT
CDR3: CATHGTGGEDQPQHF

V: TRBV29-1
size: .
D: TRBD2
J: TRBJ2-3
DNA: TGCAGCACGCCCGGACTAGCATCCTCCACAGATACGCAGTATTTT
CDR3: CSTPGLASSTDTQYF

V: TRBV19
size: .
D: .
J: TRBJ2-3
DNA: TGTGCCAGTACCCCGGGGACTAGCACAGATACGCAGTATTTT
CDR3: CASTPGTSTDTQYF

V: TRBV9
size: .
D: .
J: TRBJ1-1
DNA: TGTGCCAGCAGCTTAGAACCCGGGAACACTGAAGCTTTCTTT
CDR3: CASSLEPGNTEAFF

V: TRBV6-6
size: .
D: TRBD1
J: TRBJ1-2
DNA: TGTGCCAGCAGTTCGACAGGGATTAACTATGGCTACACCTTC
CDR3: CASSSTGINYGYTF

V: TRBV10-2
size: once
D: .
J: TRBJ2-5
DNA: TGCGCCAGCAGTGGCAGACAAGAGACCCAGTACTTC
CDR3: CASSGRQETQYF

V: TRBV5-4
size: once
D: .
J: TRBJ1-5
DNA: TGTGCCAGCAGCAAAGACACCAATCAGCCCCAGCATTTT
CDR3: CASSKDTNQPQHF

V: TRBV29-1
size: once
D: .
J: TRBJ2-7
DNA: TGCAGCGTTGTTAGGGGCTCCTACGAGCAGTACTTC
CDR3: CSVVRGSYEQYF

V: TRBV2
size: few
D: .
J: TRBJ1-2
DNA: TGTGCCAGCAGACCGGGACTCACCACGGCGACCACGGGCTACACCTTC
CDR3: CASRPGLTTATTGYTF

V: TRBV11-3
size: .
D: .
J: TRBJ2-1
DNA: TGTGCCAGCAGCCCAGGATACCCCTTGGGCAATGAGCAGTTCTTC
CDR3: CASSPGYPLGNEQFF

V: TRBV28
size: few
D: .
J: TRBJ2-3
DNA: TGTGCCAGCAGTTCCCTGAGGGGGGGCCGGAATACGCAGTATTTT
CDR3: CASSSLRGGRNTQYF

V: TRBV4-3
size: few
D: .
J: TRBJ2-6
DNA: TGCGCCAGCAGCCGAAGGGGAGGATCTGGGGCCAACGTCCTGACTTTC
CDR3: CASSRRGGSGANVLTF

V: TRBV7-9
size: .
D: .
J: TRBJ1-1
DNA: TGTGCCAGCAGCTTAGCCCTTGACTGGAGGACTGAAGCTTTCTTT
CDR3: CASSLALDWRTEAFF

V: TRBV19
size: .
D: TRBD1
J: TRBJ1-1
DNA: TGTGCCAGCGGGACAGGAAGGAACACTGAAGCTTTCTTT
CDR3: CASGTGRNTEAFF

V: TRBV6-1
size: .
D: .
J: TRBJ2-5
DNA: TGTGCCAGCAGTGTGGATCCGGGGTACCAAGAGACCCAGTACTTC
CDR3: CASSVDPGYQETQYF

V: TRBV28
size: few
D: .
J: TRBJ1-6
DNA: TGTGCCAGCAGCTACAATTCACCCCTCCACTTT
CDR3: CASSYNSPLHF

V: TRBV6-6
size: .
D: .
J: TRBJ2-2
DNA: TGTGCCAGCAGTACCGGGACTTTGAACACCGGGGAGCTGTTTTTT
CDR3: CASSTGTLNTGELFF

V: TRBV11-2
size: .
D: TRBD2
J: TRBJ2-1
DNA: TGTGCCAGCAGCTTAGAGGGCGGGGGGCCACAGTTCTTC
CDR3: CASSLEGGGPQFF

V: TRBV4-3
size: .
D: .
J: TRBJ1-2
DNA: TGCGCCAGCAGCCAAGACCCAGGGGCAAACTATGGCTACACCTTC
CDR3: CASSQDPGANYGYTF

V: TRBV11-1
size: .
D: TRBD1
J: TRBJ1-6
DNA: TGTGCCAGCAGCTTTGACAGGGTTTCACCCCTCCACTTT
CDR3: CASSFDRVSPLHF

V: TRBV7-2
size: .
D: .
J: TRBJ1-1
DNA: TGTGCCAGCATCGGCGGCACAGGGAACACTGAAGCTTTCTTT
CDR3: CASIGGTGNTEAFF

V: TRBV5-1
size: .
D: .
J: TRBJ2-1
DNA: TGCGCCAGCAGCCCGGACAGATACAATGAGCAGTTCTTC
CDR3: CASSPDRYNEQFF

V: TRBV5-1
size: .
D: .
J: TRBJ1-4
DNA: TGCGCCAGCGGTTGGGAGCCAGGATCTAATGAAAAACTGTTTTTT
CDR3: CASGWEPGSNEKLFF

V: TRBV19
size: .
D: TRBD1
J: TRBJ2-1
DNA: TGTGCCAGTAGTCTTTCGACAGGGGCCAATGAGCAGTTCTTC
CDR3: CASSLSTGANEQFF

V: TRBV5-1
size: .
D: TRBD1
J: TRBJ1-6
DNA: TGCGCCAGCAGCCCGACAGGGACGGGGAATTCACCCCTCCACTTT
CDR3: CASSPTGTGNSPLHF

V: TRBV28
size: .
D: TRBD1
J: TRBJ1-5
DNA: TGTGCCAGCAGTTTAAGGAGATTCCTGACAGGGGGCGGAGGTCAGCCCCAGCATTTT
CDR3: CASSLRRFLTGGGGQPQHF

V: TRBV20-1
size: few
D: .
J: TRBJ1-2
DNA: TGCAGTGCTAGAGCCGGGGTATTGCTGGACTTC
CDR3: CSARAGVLLDF

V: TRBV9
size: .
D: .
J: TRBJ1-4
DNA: TGTGCCAGCAGCGCCCGTGGAGGGGAAAAACTGTTTTTT
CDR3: CASSARGGEKLFF

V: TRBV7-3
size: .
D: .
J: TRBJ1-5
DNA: TGTGCCAGCAGCTTAGAAGCGAATCAGCCCCAGCATTTT
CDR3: CASSLEANQPQHF

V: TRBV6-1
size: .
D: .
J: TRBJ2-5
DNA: TGTGCCAGCAGATACAGGGTAGGAGAGACCCAGTACTTC
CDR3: CASRYRVGETQYF

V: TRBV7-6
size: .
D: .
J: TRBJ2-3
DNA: TGTGCCAGCAGCACCCAGAGTAGCGGTACAGATACGCAGTATTTT
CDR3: CASSTQSSGTDTQYF